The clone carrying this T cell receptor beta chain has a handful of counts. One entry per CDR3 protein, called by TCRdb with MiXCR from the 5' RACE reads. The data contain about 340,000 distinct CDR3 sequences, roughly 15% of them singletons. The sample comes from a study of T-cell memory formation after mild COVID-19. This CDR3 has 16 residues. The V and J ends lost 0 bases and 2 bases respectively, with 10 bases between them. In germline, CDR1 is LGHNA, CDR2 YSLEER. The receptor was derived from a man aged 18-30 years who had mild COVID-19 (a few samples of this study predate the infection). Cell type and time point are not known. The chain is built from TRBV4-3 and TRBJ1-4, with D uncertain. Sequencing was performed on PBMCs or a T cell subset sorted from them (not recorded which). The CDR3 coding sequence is TGCGCCAGCAGCCAAGATCCGGGTTCGACTAATGAAAAACTGTTTTTT. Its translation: CASSQDPGSTNEKLFF.